The 17 T cell receptor beta chains in this list originate from one sample, sequenced in a study of cytomegalovirus exposure and HLA in healthy donors. A multiplex PCR was run with 60 Vbeta primers and 13 Jbeta primers. TCRdb's table, derived via immunoSEQ multiplex PCR, lists solely in-frame clones and lacks some. Of 150,000 to 200,000 clones listed, about 87% are singletons. The sample was PBMCs. Source of these receptors: a woman younger than 35 in good health and CMV-seronegative.

The V gene is TRBV19, the J gene TRBJ2-5; 8 nucleotides agree with TRBD2. The germline V gene encodes CDR1 LNHDA and CDR2 SQIVND (reference sequence). The CDR3 contains 15 residues. V was pared by 3 bases and J by 2 bases, with 5 bases of the junction left unmatched. The CDR3, as DNA: TGTGCCAGTAGTATCGGGACTAGGGGACAAGAGACCCAGTACTTC. Translated: CASSIGTRGQETQYF.

This clone turned up a few times. The chain joins TRBV5-1 to TRBJ1-4; a possible D gene is TRBD1 (5 bases). This CDR3 is built from 15 residues. From germline, CDR1 is SGHRS and CDR2 YFSETQ. Between the trimmed V and J ends, which lost 4 bases and 0 bases, there was a span of 10 bases. DNA for the CDR3: TGCGCCAGCAGCATTCAGGGTGCAACTAATGAAAAACTGTTTTTT. This gives the protein CASSIQGATNEKLFF.

This clone was counted a few times. CDR3 DNA sequence: TGCGCCAGCAGCCCAGGGACAGGGATCACTGAAGCTTTCTTT. Residues: CASSPGTGITEAFF. V usage is TRBV5-1 and J usage is TRBJ1-1; 9 bases align to TRBD1. Germline-derived CDR1 and CDR2 are SGHRS and YFSETQ. Trimming removed 4 bases from V and 4 bases from J; junction bases left unmatched: 5. The CDR3 extends over 14 amino acids. The whole variable domain, filled in from reference TRBV5-1 and TRBJ1-1, reads KAGVTQTPRYLIKTRGQQVTLSCSPISGHRSVSWYQQTPGQGLQFLFEYFSETQRNKGNFPGRFSGRQFSNSRSEMNVSTLELGDSALYLCASSPGTGITEAFFGQGTRLTVV.

The chain joins TRBV7-8 to TRBJ2-5, with 10 bases fitting TRBD2. V dropped 3 bases and J dropped 11; count of bases not matched to a gene: 15. CDR3 length: 16 amino acids. Germline loops: CDR1 SGHVS, CDR2 FQNEAQ. This CDR3 reads CASSLPSGRSSVEQYF. CDR3 nucleotide sequence: TGTGCCAGCAGCTTGCCTAGCGGGAGATCGTCGGTTGAGCAGTACTTC.

The V and J genes are TRBV9 and TRBJ2-7, with D perhaps TRBD1 (6 bases). Per the germline V gene, CDR1 is SGDLS and CDR2 is YYNGEE. V shed 4 bases and J shed 0 bases, with 17 bases lying between them. The CDR3 consists of 16 residues. Here the CDR3 reads CASSPRQAALSYEQYF. As DNA, the CDR3 is TGTGCCAGCAGCCCGCGACAGGCCGCACTCTCCTACGAGCAGTACTTC.

The chain uses TRBV27 and TRBJ1-5; TRBD1 agrees at 9 bases. CDR1 MNHEY and CDR2 SMNVEV come from the germline V gene (reference sequence). Trimming took 3 bases from V and 3 from J; bases not matched to a gene: 3. The CDR3 spans 15 residues. The CDR3 protein is CASSFRDRVNQPQHF. The CDR3 region has the DNA TGTGCCAGCAGTTTCCGGGACAGGGTCAATCAGCCCCAGCATTTT.

The chain has TRBV5-4 and TRBJ2-5, with 9 bases identical to TRBD2. The ends lost 4 bases at V and 2 bases at J; junction bases unmatched: 6. The CDR3 contains 15 residues. Looked up from germline, CDR1 is SGHNT and CDR2 is YYREEE (reference sequence). The CDR3 DNA reads as TGTGCCAGCAGCCGAGGACTAGCGTCACAAGAGACCCAGTACTTC. Translated: CASSRGLASQETQYF.

The chain carries TRBV4-2 and TRBJ2-3; 11 nucleotides align to TRBD2. The V and J ends lost 4 bases and 2 bases, in that order; junction bases with no gene match: 5. The V gene's germline CDR1 is LGHNA and CDR2 YNFKEQ. The CDR3 is 16 amino acids. The CDR3 protein is CASSRFSGGATDTQYF. DNA for the CDR3: TGTGCCAGCAGCCGTTTTAGCGGGGGGGCCACAGATACGCAGTATTTT.

Details on this clone: The junction does not match germline at one end; this may be a read error. The CDR3 region is CTSSEGTGADTQYF. Written as DNA, the CDR3 is TGTACCAGCAGTGAAGGGACAGGGGCAGATACGCAGTATTTT. J is TRBJ2-3 and V is TRBV6-1, with 10 bases lining up with TRBD1. CDR1 and CDR2 from the germline V gene are MNHNS and SASEGT. This CDR3 region has 14 residues.

There are a few counts of this clone. The chain carries TRBV19 and TRBJ2-2; possible D gene TRBD1, 5 bases. The V gene's germline CDR1 is LNHDA and CDR2 SQIVND (reference sequence). Trimming removed 5 bases from V and 0 bases from J, with 13 bases in between. The CDR3 runs to 16 residues. The CDR3 nucleotides are TGTGCCAGTAGTCCCCAGGGTGCCCCGAACACCGGGGAGCTGTTTTTT. This sequence encodes CASSPQGAPNTGELFF.

J is TRBJ2-7 and V is TRBV11-1; tentative D call: TRBD2 (7 bases). CDR3 length: 12 residues. The ends were cut back, 8 bases at V and 3 bases at J, with 11 bases in the middle. Germline V gene data show CDR1 as SGHAT and CDR2 as FQDESV (reference sequence). CDR3 DNA: TGTGCCAGCGCGGGGGCCAACTACGAGCAGTACTTC. It specifies CASAGANYEQYF.

CDR3 protein: CASSLFQGFATNEKLFF. CDR3 in DNA: TGTGCCAGCAGTTTATTTCAGGGTTTCGCAACTAATGAAAAACTGTTTTTT. The chain recombines TRBV28 with TRBJ1-4, with a possible D match to TRBD1 (5 bases). V was clipped by 1 base and J by 0 bases, with 12 bases between them. In germline, CDR1 is MDHEN, CDR2 SYDVKM. This CDR3 contains 17 residues. The full variable domain, in which reference TRBV28 and TRBJ1-4 provide the parts outside the CDR3, is DVKVTQSSRYLVKRTGEKVFLECVQDMDHENMFWYRQDPGLGLRLIYFSYDVKMKEKGDIPEGYSVSREKKERFSLILESASTNQTSMYLCASSLFQGFATNEKLFFGSGTQLSVL.

The CDR3 loop is CAISSRTGRNTGELFF. DNA for the CDR3: TGTGCCATCAGCTCCCGGACGGGGAGGAACACCGGGGAGCTGTTTTTT. V gene TRBV10-3 combines with J gene TRBJ2-2; tentatively, D is TRBD2 (5 bases). V was trimmed by 6 bases and J by 1 base, leaving 15 bases between them. CDR1 and CDR2 (germline): ENHRY, SYGVKD. The CDR3 consists of 16 residues.

The J gene is TRBJ2-5, the V gene TRBV6-5, with D unclear. Germline loops: CDR1 MNHEY, CDR2 SVGAGI. Trimming took 7 bases from V and 5 from J, leaving 8 bases between them. This CDR3 has 11 residues. The CDR3 nucleotides read TGTGCCAGCACCACTTGGGAGACCCAGTACTTC. It yields the protein CASTTWETQYF.

The genes are TRBV13 and TRBJ2-1; TRBD2 agrees at 10 bases. The V gene's germline CDR1 is PRHDT and CDR2 FYEKMQ (reference sequence). V lost 4 bases to trimming and J lost 7 bases; unmatched junction nucleotides: 7. The length of the CDR3 is 15 residues. In DNA form, the CDR3 reads TGTGCCAGCAGCTCGCTAGCGGGAGTATCGAATGAGCAGTTCTTC. Translation gives CASSSLAGVSNEQFF. The full variable domain, rest sourced from reference TRBV13 and TRBJ2-1, is AAGVIQSPRHLIKEKRETATLKCYPIPRHDTVYWYQQGPGQDPQFLISFYEKMQSDKGSIPDRFSAQQFSDYHSELNMSSLELGDSALYFCASSSLAGVSNEQFFGPGTRLTVL.

The gene calls are TRBV4-3 and TRBJ2-7; 9 bases are a match to TRBD1. Germline CDR1 is LGHNA and CDR2 is YSLEER. The CDR3 extends over 15 amino acids. Trimming removed 1 base from V and 2 bases from J; junction bases left unmatched: 3. The CDR3 loop is CASSQGTGETYEQYF. As DNA, the CDR3 is TGCGCCAGCAGCCAAGGGACAGGGGAGACCTACGAGCAGTACTTC.

The genes are TRBV5-1 and TRBJ2-1; TRBD2 aligns across 8 bases. J was trimmed by 9 bases and V by 2 bases; bases with no gene match: 13. CDR3 length: 16 amino acids. CDR1 is SGHRS and CDR2 is YFSETQ in the germline V gene. Here the CDR3 DNA reads TGCGCCAGCAGCTTCCAGGGGCTAGCGGGCCGCGCTGAGCAGTTCTTC. Its translation: CASSFQGLAGRAEQFF.